The rows below give T cell receptor beta chains drawn from one sample of a study of CD8 T cells in ankylosing spondylitis. TCRdb re-analysed the 5' RACE reads in MiXCR, keeping a single row per CDR3 protein. The repertoire has more than 250,000 distinct CDR3 sequences, 11% of them found once; the top ten carry roughly a tenth. Sample: blood, either unsorted or a sorted T cell fraction (not recorded which). These receptors originate from a female donor with ankylosing spondylitis or in good health (not recorded which). Each CDR3 is given with its conserved first and last residue. A D gene is named only where the DNA matches it firmly. Clone size appears in some rows only: once, few, many, or a class for an expanded clone.

v_gene,abundance,j_gene,d_gene,CDR3nt,CDR3aa
TRBV19,many,TRBJ2-3,TRBD2,TGTGCCAGTAGCGGCAGTGCGGGAGGGCCAGATACGCAGTATTTT,CASSGSAGGPDTQYF
TRBV5-1,many,TRBJ1-1,-,TGCGCCAGCAGCCAAACAGGGATTGGAATGAACACTGAAGCTTTCTTT,CASSQTGIGMNTEAFF
TRBV5-8,-,TRBJ2-7,-,TGTGCCAGCAGCTCCCCTGTTCGGGGCGAGGCCGAGCAGTACTTC,CASSSPVRGEAEQYF
TRBV5-1,many,TRBJ1-1,-,TGCGCCAGCAGCGGGGGACGAGGGAACACTGAAGCTTTCTTT,CASSGGRGNTEAFF
TRBV28,many,TRBJ2-6,TRBD1,TGTGCCACCCGGCCGACAAGGGGGCAAGTCTCTGGGGCCAACGTCCTGACTTTC,CATRPTRGQVSGANVLTF
TRBV20-1,once,TRBJ1-5,TRBD1,TGCTGTGCTCTTGCGGGACAGACAGGGTTGAACCAGCCCCAGCATTTT,CCALAGQTGLNQPQHF
TRBV6-1,few,TRBJ2-3,TRBD1,TGTGCCAGCAGGGACAGGGTTCGTACAGATACGCAGTATTTT,CASRDRVRTDTQYF
TRBV2,many,TRBJ1-2,-,TGTGCCAGCAGTTTAGGGCACCCCTATGGCTACACCTTC,CASSLGHPYGYTF
TRBV20-1,many,TRBJ2-7,-,TGCAGTGCTACCAGCGAGGGGAACCGCTACGAGCAGTACTTC,CSATSEGNRYEQYF
TRBV7-7,-,TRBJ2-7,-,TGTGCCAGCAGCTTAGCTATCGGGGAAAAGTCCTACGAGCAGTACTTC,CASSLAIGEKSYEQYF